This TCR beta chain emerged from a study of regulatory T cells in long-lasting Graves disease. HTBI primers from iRepertoire and Arm-PCR of CDR3 regions yielded the TCR beta libraries. Via MiXCR, TCRdb re-called the multiplex PCR reads, giving one row per CDR3 protein. The sample includes approximately 400,000 distinct CDR3 sequences, 15% of them seen just once. This clonotype showed up many times. The CDR3 extends over 15 amino acids. After removal of 4 bases from V and 3 bases from J, the junction contained 8 bases not matched to a gene. Per germline, CDR1 LNHNV and CDR2 YYDKDF (reference sequence). Time point given: newly diagnosed GD, antithyroid drugs for less than 3 months. Following extraction of RNA from PBMCs, that RNA was used to make the TCR library. These data were likewise used in another study, on T cells in Graves' hyperthyroidism and ophthalmopathy.

This chain connects TRBV15 to TRBJ2-7, with 8 bases aligning to TRBD1. This receptor was obtained from a woman under 40 with Graves disease. The sequencing used peripheral blood mononuclear cells (PBMCs), collected at new diagnosis, from a patient treated with antithyroid drugs. The CDR3 DNA is TGTGCCACCAGCACCAGCACAGGGGGTGGCTACGAGCAGTACTTC. This gives the protein CATSTSTGGGYEQYF.